This T cell receptor beta chain stems from a study of blood T cell repertoires in COVID-19. Background on the study: Samples representing acute and convalescent COVID-19 were sourced from the United States, Italy and Spain. In each case, the material was cDNA or gDNA derived from T cells, B-cell-depleted T cells, or PBMCs.

Germline V CDR1 and CDR2: SGHNT, YENEEA. The CDR3 length is 18 residues. In the authors' methods: Estimation of nucleated cell counts relied on the amplification of reference gene primers. The table came from immunoSEQ multiplex PCR; TCRdb's copy has only in-frame clones and leaves some out. Clone size and the V and J calls come from that table; the DNA yielded D and trimming. The sample yields about 250,000 clones, around 89% seen once. About this clone itself: The junction does not match germline at one end; this may be a read error.

The sequence was collected from a woman younger than 45 with COVID-19, enrolled during active disease. Sample: peripheral blood. This chain connects TRBV11-3 to TRBJ2-1, with 10 positions matching TRBD2. The CDR3: CASSPLVPAGGQGDEQFF. CDR3 sequence (DNA): TGTGCTAGCAGCCCCCTTGTGCCAGCGGGAGGGCAAGGCGATGAGCAGTTCTTC.